The TCR beta chain under discussion was sequenced for a study of beta chain features in type 1 diabetes. Regarding the study as a whole: Although PCR might favor shorter templates, it would do so equally in patients and controls. Across all four CD4+ subsets, people with type 1 diabetes showed modestly shorter TCRB CDR3s. Using cDNA template may skew counts toward highly expressing activated cells.

Comments on this clone: Antigen specificity is unknown.

The CDR3 consists of 17 residues. The germline V gene encodes CDR1 LGHNA and CDR2 YNFKEQ. With 0 bases removed from V and 5 bases from J, the gap between germline ends came to 16 bases. The isolated RNA, all of it, was reverse transcribed, so expressed TCRB transcripts were what got sequenced. Each sample of naive, central memory or regulatory T cells had, on average, roughly 3.6 million reads. Profiled with immunoSEQ multiplex PCR; TCRdb holds only in-frame clones, not every one. The sample contains 300,000 to 450,000 clones, around 12% of which appear only once. V is TRBV4-2 and J is TRBJ2-2; D gene uncertain. Sequenced sample: naive CD4+ T cells from blood. The TCR originated in a man younger than 35 in good health. Written as DNA, the CDR3 is TGTGCCAGCAGCCAAGATCCCAGGATAGATTGGACCGGGGAGCTGTTTTTT. This translates into CASSQDPRIDWTGELFF.